A selection of T cell receptor beta chains follows, all from one sample in a study of blood T cell repertoires in COVID-19. Method: immunoSEQ multiplex PCR; TCRdb's copy keeps in-frame clones and lacks some. The sample yields 250,000 to 350,000 clones, roughly 90% seen once. Sequenced: peripheral blood. Receptors were obtained from a woman aged 25 to 39 with COVID-19, enrolled during active disease. Each CDR3 is given with its conserved first and last residue.

TRBV29-1 CSVEGDRGDTQYF
TRBV4-1 CASSLQGGTSGRALTDTQYF
TRBV19 CASSPSGTSGRYEQYF
TRBV6-6 CASSWGGRARTGELFF
TRBV30 CAWSVAAVGRNTIYF
TRBV30 CAWTTGRGLRGANVLTF
TRBV28 CASSLDGGWSYGYTF
TRBV5-1 CASSGLSGKGETQYF
TRBV18 CASSPSISYGYTF
TRBV5-5 CASSSDRAYEQYF